This passage covers 32 T cell receptor beta chains from one sample sequenced in a study of tumor-infiltrating lymphocytes in primary liver carcinoma. Blood RNA came from unsorted whole blood; germline DNA was also extracted. The input was around 530 ng total RNA; TCR beta cDNA was made from it with a constant-region primer. Three-round nested multiplex PCR performed with slightly modified ARM-PCR produced the TCR beta libraries. Amplification in the first two PCR rounds was performed using TRBV1-TRBV30 forward primers and a C-beta reverse primer for around 9 cycles each. Each CDR3 protein is one row after TCRdb ran MiXCR on the multiplex PCR reads. The profile covers 300,000 to 400,000 distinct CDR3 sequences, with 65% appearing a single time and roughly 6.5% taken by the ten largest. What was sequenced was peripheral blood. These receptors originate from a man in his forties with primary liver carcinoma and hepatitis B virus infection.

This clonotype has a count of ten or more. CDR3 sequence: CASSESHRQGEQYF. CDR3 coding DNA: TGCGCCAGCAGTGAGTCGCATCGGCAGGGCGAGCAGTACTTC. J is TRBJ2-7 and V is TRBV10-1; D might be TRBD1 (5 bases). The germline V gene encodes CDR1 WNHNN and CDR2 SYGVQD (reference sequence). CDR3 length: 14 amino acids. With 0 bases removed from V and 6 bases from J, the gap between germline ends came to 12 bases.

The V call is TRBV11-2, the J call TRBJ1-4; D gene uncertain. The CDR3 totals 15 residues. In germline, CDR1 is SGHAT, CDR2 FQNNGV. V dropped 6 bases and J dropped 4 bases, with 15 bases sitting between them. CDR3 amino acids: CASSQWGGNNEKLFF. CDR3 DNA sequence: TGTGCCAGCAGTCAGTGGGGAGGCAATAATGAAAAACTGTTTTTT.

Comment on this clonotype: At one of its ends the junction is not consistent with the germline gene, which may arise from a read error. This chain connects TRBV11-2 to TRBJ2-4, with TRBD1 matching 7 bases. The CDR3 has 14 residues. From germline, CDR1 is SGHAT and CDR2 FQNNGV. The CDR3 sequence: CGSSLGGNRKGQYF. The DNA for the CDR3 is TGTGGCAGCAGCTTAGGGGGCAACCGCAAGGGTCAGTACTTT.

The table lists this clonotype with a few counts. At one of its ends the junction is not consistent with the germline gene, which may arise from a read error. This chain uses TRBV13 with TRBJ1-1; D may be TRBD1 (5 bases). CDR1 PRHDT and CDR2 FYEKMQ come from the germline V gene (reference sequence). This CDR3 is 14 amino acids long. In DNA, the CDR3 is TGTGCCAGCAGTTTGATCTGGGGGTCTAGTGAAGCTTCCTTT. It yields the protein CASSLIWGSSEASF.

In this sample, this clonotype turned up many times. This chain uses TRBV10-3 with TRBJ2-3, with D perhaps matching TRBD2 (6 bases). Trimming removed 10 bases from V and 2 bases from J, with 19 bases in between. The CDR3 runs to 15 residues. From germline, CDR1 is ENHRY and CDR2 SYGVKD. The chain's CDR3 is CASRDSSTNTDTQYF. The CDR3 nucleotides are TGTGCCAGTCGGGACTCCTCCACCAACACAGATACGCAGTATTTT.

For this clonotype: It may be a read error: a sequence one base away is much more abundant. Lacking the conserved final phenylalanine or tryptophan, this CDR3 likely reflects a read error. The chain combines TRBV6-2 or TRBV6-3 with TRBJ2-5, with D perhaps TRBD2 (5 bases). The CDR3 runs 13 residues. The V end was cut by 8 bases, the J end by 2 bases, with 12 bases between. Germline lookup yields CDR1 MNHEY and CDR2 SVGEGT. The CDR3 coding sequence is TGTGCCAGCGAGACCGGGAATCAAGAGACCCAGTACTCC. Translation gives CASETGNQETQYS.

This chain uses TRBV5-1 with TRBJ1-4; no definite D call. The CDR3 has 13 amino acids. The V end lost 0 bases, the J end lost 8 bases, and 8 bases lay between the germline ends. Germline V gene lookup returns CDR1 SGHRS and CDR2 YFSETQ. Here the CDR3 reads CASSLELGEKLFF. The DNA for the CDR3 is TGCGCCAGCAGCTTGGAGCTCGGGGAAAAACTGTTTTTT.

To note about this clonotype: The junction differs from germline at one of its ends, possibly a read error. The chain combines TRBV11-2 with TRBJ2-3; D gene unclear. The CDR3 covers 15 residues. Germline lookup yields CDR1 SGHAT and CDR2 FQNNGV. The CDR3 region has the DNA TGTGCCAGCAGCCATAAAGTGGGGAACACAAATACGCAGTATTTT. Protein sequence: CASSHKVGNTNTQYF. The complete variable domain, with remaining parts taken from reference TRBV11-2 and TRBJ2-3, reads EAGVAQSPRYKIIEKRQSVAFWCNPISGHATLYWYQQILGQGPKLLIQFQNNGVVDDSQLPKDRFSAERLKGVDSTLKIQPAKLEDSAVYLCASSHKVGNTNTQYFGPGTRLTVL.

Comments on this clonotype: The junction and the germline gene differ at one end; a read error may be behind it. The rearrangement joins TRBV28 to TRBJ2-7; 11 bases are a match to TRBD1. Per germline, CDR1 MDHEN and CDR2 SYDVKM. The CDR3 has 15 amino acids. The CDR3 protein is CVSSLPGQGVYEQYF. In DNA form, the CDR3 reads TGTGTCAGCAGCCTACCGGGACAGGGGGTCTACGAGCAGTACTTC.

Regarding this clonotype: A read error is likely, as this CDR3 ends without the conserved phenylalanine or tryptophan. V usage is TRBV11-2 and J usage is TRBJ2-2; D gene unclear. Germline-derived CDR1 and CDR2 are SGHAT and FQNNGV. The CDR3 loop spans 16 amino acids. Trimming removed 5 bases from V and 6 bases from J, with 19 bases in between. The CDR3 spells CASSITPSASAGELFL. The CDR3 DNA reads as TGTGCCAGCAGCATAACCCCCTCAGCGAGCGCCGGGGAGCTGTTTCTT.

On this clonotype itself: A read error may be the cause here, since a much bigger clone is one base away. This chain uses TRBV12-5 with TRBJ2-5; a possible D gene is TRBD1 (6 bases). The CDR3 spans 15 residues. Germline V gene sequence: CDR1 LGHNT, CDR2 FRNRAP. V was trimmed by 5 bases and J by 5 bases, leaving 18 bases between them. The CDR3 DNA is TGTGCTAGTGGTCCCGGGGCAGGGGTGGGTGAGACCCAGTACTTC. Its protein product is CASGPGAGVGETQYF.

Regarding this clonotype: Just one base apart from a much larger clone, this may be a read error. The rearrangement links TRBV6-5 to TRBJ2-5, with D possibly matching TRBD2 (6 bases). CDR1 and CDR2 (germline): MNHEY, SVGAGI. The CDR3 covers 15 residues. CDR3 sequence reads: CSSSYDGLGSQTQYF. In nucleotides, the CDR3 is TGTTCCAGCAGTTACGACGGTCTCGGGAGCCAGACCCAGTACTTC.

This clonotype was seen at least ten times. The V and J genes are TRBV29-1 and TRBJ1-2; weak D call: TRBD1 (6 bases). Trimming took off 7 bases at V and 0 bases at J, with 15 bases between the two ends. In germline, CDR1 is SQVTM, CDR2 ANQGSEA. The CDR3 totals 14 residues. Written as DNA, the CDR3 is TGCAGCGCCCAAACAGGGTGGTCTAACTATGGCTACACCTTC. Protein sequence: CSAQTGWSNYGYTF.

A note on this clonotype: In this CDR3 the conserved last residue, phenylalanine or tryptophan, is missing, so a read error is likely. The chain employs TRBV5-6 and TRBJ2-5; no definite D call. Trimming left V 4 bases short and J 2 bases short, with 12 bases between. The CDR3 spans 14 residues. Per germline, CDR1 SGHDT and CDR2 YYEEEE. The CDR3 spells CASSGVVRQETQYL. The CDR3 DNA reads TGTGCCAGCAGCGGGGTCGTGCGGCAAGAGACCCAGTACTTA.

This clonotype was counted many times. The chain is built from TRBV6-2 or TRBV6-3 and TRBJ1-5; D is perhaps TRBD1 (5 bases). CDR3 length: 15 amino acids. V gave up 5 bases and J gave up 3 bases, with 14 bases separating them. CDR1 is MNHEY and CDR2 is SVGEGT in the germline V gene. In DNA form, the CDR3 reads TGTGCCAGCAGTCCGGGGGGGAGACTCAATCAGCCCCAGCATTTT. It encodes CASSPGGRLNQPQHF.

This clonotype was seen repeatedly, ten times or more. This chain joins TRBV12-3 or TRBV12-4 and TRBJ2-7, with D unresolved. The ends were cut back, 3 bases at V and 2 bases at J, with 8 bases in the middle. There are 13 residues in the CDR3. The CDR3 is CASSLPATYEQYF. As DNA, the CDR3 is TGTGCCAGCAGTTTGCCTGCTACCTACGAGCAGTACTTC.

Points on this clonotype: With a much larger clone just one base away, this may be a read error. The chain recombines TRBV12-3 or TRBV12-4 with TRBJ1-3; D is undetermined. V lost 7 bases to trimming and J lost 3 bases, with 16 bases between them. The CDR3 covers 15 residues. In DNA, the CDR3 is TGTGCCAGCAACACTCGCGGGGAAGGTGGAAACACCATATATTTT. This encodes CASNTRGEGGNTIYF.

At least ten counts were recorded for this clonotype. The CDR3 nucleotides read TGTGCCAGCAGTTCCTACAGGGGTGGGCAGTACTTC. Translation: CASSSYRGGQYF. The V gene is TRBV6-6, the J gene TRBJ2-7; 7 positions agree with TRBD1. CDR3 length: 12 residues. With 4 bases clipped from V and 9 bases from J, the junction kept 6 bases outside the gene matches. Per the germline V gene, CDR1 is MNHNY and CDR2 is SVGAGI (reference sequence).

With respect to this clonotype: The conserved phenylalanine or tryptophan normally closing the CDR3 is absent here, so this likely arose from a read error. The chain recombines TRBV5-1 with TRBJ2-4, with 8 nucleotides matching TRBD1. The CDR3 has 17 residues. Trimming at V came to 4 bases and at J to 3 bases, leaving 12 bases not matched to a gene. The germline gives CDR1 SGHRS, CDR2 YFSETQ. The DNA for the CDR3 is TGCGCCAGCAGCGTCCTCCCCCCGACAGGGGTCAAAAACATTCAGTACCTT. Translation gives CASSVLPPTGVKNIQYL.

A note on this clonotype: A much larger clonotype is one base distant, so this may be a read error. J is TRBJ2-6 and V is TRBV4-1; TRBD1 is a possible D gene (6 bases). Per the germline V gene, CDR1 is MGHRA and CDR2 is YSYEKL. V was trimmed by 4 bases and J by 13 bases, leaving 23 bases between them. CDR3 length: 16 amino acids. The CDR3 loop reads CASSPTGQQLDGVLTF. As DNA, the CDR3 is TGCGCCAGCAGCCCCACGGGACAACAACTCGATGGTGTCCTGACTTTC.

As to this clonotype: A much larger clone differs by one base, so this may be a read error. The chain joins TRBV6-6 to TRBJ2-7, with 7 bases matching TRBD2. The CDR3 spans 15 residues. Germline CDR1 MNHNY, CDR2 SVGAGI (reference sequence). Trimming removed 6 bases from V and 3 bases from J; junction bases left unmatched: 11. Here the CDR3 reads CASRGAWGGIYEQYF. In nucleotides, the CDR3 is TGTGCCAGCAGGGGAGCGTGGGGGGGGATCTACGAGCAGTACTTC.

About this clonotype: A read error may produce the germline difference seen at one junction end. The rearrangement links TRBV11-1 to TRBJ2-1, with a weak D call TRBD2 (6 bases). The germline V gene encodes CDR1 SGHAT and CDR2 FQDESV (reference sequence). The CDR3 is 11 residues long. The CDR3 DNA follows: TGTGTCAGCTCTCGGGAGTTCGAGCAGTTCTTC. Its protein product is CVSSREFEQFF.

Worth noting for this clonotype: A read error may explain this, as a much larger clone is one base away. V and J are TRBV6-5 and TRBJ1-1, with D possibly being TRBD1 (6 bases). Germline-derived CDR1 and CDR2 are MNHEY and SVGAGI. CDR3 length: 13 residues. The CDR3 DNA is TGTGCCAACAGTTTACAGGGAAGGACTGAAGCTTTCTTT. Translated: CANSLQGRTEAFF.

This clonotype came up a few times. A much larger clone is a single base away; this may be a read error. The CDR3 ends on some other residue instead of the conserved phenylalanine or tryptophan, so this is likely a read error. The chain recombines TRBV11-2 with TRBJ2-6; 16 bases match TRBD2. This CDR3 is 23 amino acids long. V shed 4 bases, J shed 1 base, and the junction held 16 bases outside the gene matches. CDR1 and CDR2 (germline): SGHAT, FQNNGV. CDR3 residues: CASSSTPTPGLAGGPSGANVLTS. CDR3 sequence (DNA): TGTGCCAGCAGCTCCACCCCGACCCCGGGACTAGCGGGAGGGCCTTCTGGGGCCAACGTCCTGACTTCC.

CDR3 protein: CRAGGARDTDTQYF. The CDR3 coding sequence is TGCAGGGCCGGAGGGGCCAGGGACACAGATACGCAGTATTTT. The rearrangement links TRBV29-1 to TRBJ2-3; D is possibly TRBD2 (6 bases). Germline-derived CDR1 and CDR2 are SQVTM and ANQGSEA. This CDR3 region has 14 residues.

On this clonotype itself: Germline and junction disagree at one end, which may indicate a read error. The rearrangement links TRBV6-5 to TRBJ1-5; 10 bases match TRBD1. This CDR3 has 15 amino acids. In germline, CDR1 is MNHEY, CDR2 SVGAGI. The CDR3 spells CASSPGQGYNQSQHF. DNA of the CDR3: TGTGCCAGCAGTCCGGGACAGGGGTACAATCAGTCCCAGCATTTT.

The genes are TRBV2 and TRBJ1-5; 8 bases align to TRBD1. V shed 6 bases and J 2 bases; nucleotides not matched to a gene: 6. This CDR3 comprises 15 residues. Germline V gene lookup returns CDR1 SNHLY and CDR2 FYNNEI. CDR3 sequence (DNA): TGTGCCAGCAGCGCCCCAGGGGGCGGCAATCAGCCCCAGCATTTT. This gives the protein CASSAPGGGNQPQHF.

Details on this clonotype: The final CDR3 position lacks the conserved phenylalanine or tryptophan, pointing to a likely read error. This chain joins TRBV11-1 and TRBJ2-3, with 7 bases matching TRBD1. Per the germline V gene, CDR1 is SGHAT and CDR2 is FQDESV (reference sequence). This CDR3 is built from 15 residues. CDR3 amino acids: CASSLGTAPTDRQYS. CDR3 DNA: TGTGCCAGCAGCCTAGGGACAGCTCCCACAGATAGGCAGTATTCT.

The chain joins TRBV6-1 to TRBJ2-3, with unresolved D. This CDR3 has 14 residues. Germline lookup yields CDR1 MNHNS and CDR2 SASEGT. The CDR3 protein is CPSSERFRTDTQYF. The DNA of the CDR3 is TGTCCAAGCAGTGAAAGATTCCGTACAGATACGCAGTATTTT.

This clonotype was seen only once. Possible read error: a much larger clone is one base away. The chain carries TRBV6-6 and TRBJ2-5, with D perhaps assigned TRBD1 or TRBD2 (5 bases each). The CDR3 runs 15 residues. Per the germline V gene, CDR1 is MNHNY and CDR2 is SVGAGI (reference sequence). V lost 4 bases and J lost 1, with 13 bases in between. CDR3 DNA: TGTGCCAGCAGTTCGCACATTGGGGGCCAAGAGACCCAGTACTTC. Translated: CASSSHIGGQETQYF.

This chain joins TRBV6-6 and TRBJ1-3; D not resolved. V lost 10 bases and J 7 bases, leaving 11 bases between the germline ends. The CDR3 contains 11 residues. Germline-derived CDR1 and CDR2 are MNHNY and SVGAGI (reference sequence). This CDR3 reads CAISLQNTIYF. The CDR3 DNA reads TGTGCCATCAGCCTACAGAACACCATATATTTT.

A remark on this clonotype: Relative to the germline gene, one junction end is altered; a read error may explain this. CDR3 coding DNA: TGTGCCAGCAGTTACTCCGTTAGTAGACAGTCACAGGGGCAGGATCAGCCCCGGCATTTT. Protein sequence: CASSYSVSRQSQGQDQPRHF. The J gene is TRBJ1-5, the V gene TRBV6-5, with 7 bases that match TRBD1. There are 20 residues in the CDR3. The germline V gene encodes CDR1 MNHEY and CDR2 SVGAGI.